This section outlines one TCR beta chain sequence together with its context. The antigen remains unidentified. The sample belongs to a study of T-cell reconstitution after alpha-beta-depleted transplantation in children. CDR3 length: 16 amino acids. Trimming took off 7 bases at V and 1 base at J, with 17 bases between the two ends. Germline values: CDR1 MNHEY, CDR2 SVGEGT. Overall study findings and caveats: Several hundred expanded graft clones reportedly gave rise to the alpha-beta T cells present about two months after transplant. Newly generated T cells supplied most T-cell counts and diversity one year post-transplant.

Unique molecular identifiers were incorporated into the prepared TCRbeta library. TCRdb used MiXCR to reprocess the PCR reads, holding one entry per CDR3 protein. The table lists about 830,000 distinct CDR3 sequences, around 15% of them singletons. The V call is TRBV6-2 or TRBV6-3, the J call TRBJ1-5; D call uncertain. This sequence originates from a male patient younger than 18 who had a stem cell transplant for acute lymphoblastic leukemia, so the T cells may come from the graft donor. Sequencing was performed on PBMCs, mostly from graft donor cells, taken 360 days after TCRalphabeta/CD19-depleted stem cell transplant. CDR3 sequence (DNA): TGTGCCAGCACCTCCCCGCGGACGTCGAGCAATCAGCCCCAGCATTTT. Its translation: CASTSPRTSSNQPQHF.